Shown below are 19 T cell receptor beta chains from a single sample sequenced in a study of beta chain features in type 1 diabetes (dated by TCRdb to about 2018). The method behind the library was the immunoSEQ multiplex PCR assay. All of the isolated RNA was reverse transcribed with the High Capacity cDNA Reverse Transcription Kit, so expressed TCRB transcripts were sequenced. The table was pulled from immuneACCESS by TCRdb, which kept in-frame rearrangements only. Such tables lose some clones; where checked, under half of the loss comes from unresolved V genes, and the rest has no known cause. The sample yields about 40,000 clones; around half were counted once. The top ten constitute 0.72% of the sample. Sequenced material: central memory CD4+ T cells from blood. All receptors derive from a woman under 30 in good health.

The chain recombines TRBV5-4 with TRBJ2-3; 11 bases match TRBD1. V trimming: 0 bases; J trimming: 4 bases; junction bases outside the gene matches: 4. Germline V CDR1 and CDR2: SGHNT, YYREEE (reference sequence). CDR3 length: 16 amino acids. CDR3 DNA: TGTGCCAGCAGCTTGGGGACAGGGGGCGCCCCAGATACGCAGTATTTT. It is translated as CASSLGTGGAPDTQYF.

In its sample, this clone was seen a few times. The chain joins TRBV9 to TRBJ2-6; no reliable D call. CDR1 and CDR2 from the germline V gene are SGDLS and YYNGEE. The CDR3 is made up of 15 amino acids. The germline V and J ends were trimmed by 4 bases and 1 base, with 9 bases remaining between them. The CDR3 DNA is TGTGCCAGCAGCCCCTTACAGTCTGGGGCCAACGTCCTGACTTTC. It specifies CASSPLQSGANVLTF. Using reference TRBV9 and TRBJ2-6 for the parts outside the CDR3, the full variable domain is DSGVTQTPKHLITATGQRVTLRCSPRSGDLSVYWYQQSLDQGLQFLIQYYNGEERAKGNILERFSAQQFPDLHSELNLSSLELGDSALYFCASSPLQSGANVLTFGAGSRLTVL.

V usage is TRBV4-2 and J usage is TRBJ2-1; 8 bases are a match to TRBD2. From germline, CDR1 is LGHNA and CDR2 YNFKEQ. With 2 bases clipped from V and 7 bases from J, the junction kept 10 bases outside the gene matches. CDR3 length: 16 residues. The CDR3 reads CASSQLGAGRGNEQFF. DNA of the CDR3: TGTGCCAGCAGCCAATTAGGAGCCGGGAGGGGGAATGAGCAGTTCTTC.

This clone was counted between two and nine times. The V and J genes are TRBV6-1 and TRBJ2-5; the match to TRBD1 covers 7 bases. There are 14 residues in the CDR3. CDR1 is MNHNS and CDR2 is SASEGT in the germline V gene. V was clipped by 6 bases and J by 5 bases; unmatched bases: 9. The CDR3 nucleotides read TGTGCCAGCAGCAGACAGGGTAGGATTGAGACCCAGTACTTC. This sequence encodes CASSRQGRIETQYF.

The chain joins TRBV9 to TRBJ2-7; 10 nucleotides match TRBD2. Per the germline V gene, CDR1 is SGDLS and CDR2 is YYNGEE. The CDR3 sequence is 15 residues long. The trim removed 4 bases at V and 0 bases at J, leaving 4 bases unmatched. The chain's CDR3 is CASSQRTSGSYEQYF. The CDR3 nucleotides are TGTGCCAGCAGCCAGCGGACTAGCGGCTCCTACGAGCAGTACTTC.

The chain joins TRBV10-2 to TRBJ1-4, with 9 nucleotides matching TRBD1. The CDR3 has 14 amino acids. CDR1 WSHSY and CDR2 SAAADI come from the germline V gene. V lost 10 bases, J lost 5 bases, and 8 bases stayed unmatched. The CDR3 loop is CATRGQGENEKLFF. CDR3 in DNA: TGCGCCACCCGGGGACAGGGAGAGAATGAAAAACTGTTTTTT.

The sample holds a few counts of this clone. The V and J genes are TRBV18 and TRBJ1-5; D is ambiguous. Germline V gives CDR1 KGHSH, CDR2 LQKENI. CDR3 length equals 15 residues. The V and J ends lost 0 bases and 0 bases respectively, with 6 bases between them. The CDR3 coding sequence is TGTGCCAGCTCACCACCCCTTAATAGCAATCAGCCCCAGCATTTT. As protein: CASSPPLNSNQPQHF.

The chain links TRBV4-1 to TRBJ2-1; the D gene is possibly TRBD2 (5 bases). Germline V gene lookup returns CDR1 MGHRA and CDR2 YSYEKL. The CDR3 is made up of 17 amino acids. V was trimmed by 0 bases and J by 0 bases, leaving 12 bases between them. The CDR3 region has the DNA TGCGCCAGCAGCCAAGACCCTAGAGGGCACTCCTACAATGAGCAGTTCTTC. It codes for CASSQDPRGHSYNEQFF.

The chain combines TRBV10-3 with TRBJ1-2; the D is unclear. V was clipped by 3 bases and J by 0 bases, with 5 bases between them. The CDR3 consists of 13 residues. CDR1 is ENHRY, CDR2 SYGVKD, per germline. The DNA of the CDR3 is TGTGCCATCAGTGACGGGACTAACTATGGCTACACCTTC. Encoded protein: CAISDGTNYGYTF.

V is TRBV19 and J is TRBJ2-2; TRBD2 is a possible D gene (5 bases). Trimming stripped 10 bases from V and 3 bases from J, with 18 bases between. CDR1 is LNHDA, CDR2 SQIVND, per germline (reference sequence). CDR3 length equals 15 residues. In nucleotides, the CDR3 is TGTGCCACCAAGAGGGAAGTCAGTTACACCGGGGAGCTGTTTTTT. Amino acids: CATKREVSYTGELFF.

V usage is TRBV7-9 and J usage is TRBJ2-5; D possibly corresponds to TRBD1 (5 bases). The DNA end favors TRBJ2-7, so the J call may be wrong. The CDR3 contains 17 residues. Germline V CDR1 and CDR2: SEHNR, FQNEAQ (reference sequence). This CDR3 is CASSLYQGTQRPYEQYF. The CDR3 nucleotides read TGTGCCAGCAGCTTATATCAGGGAACGCAGAGACCCTACGAGCAGTACTTC.

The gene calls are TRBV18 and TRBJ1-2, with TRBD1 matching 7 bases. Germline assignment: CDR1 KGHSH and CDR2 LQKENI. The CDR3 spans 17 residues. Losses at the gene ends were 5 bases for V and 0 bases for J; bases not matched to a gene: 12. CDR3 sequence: CASSANRGRSTNYGYTF. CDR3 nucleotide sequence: TGTGCCAGCTCAGCAAACAGGGGACGCTCAACTAACTATGGCTACACCTTC.

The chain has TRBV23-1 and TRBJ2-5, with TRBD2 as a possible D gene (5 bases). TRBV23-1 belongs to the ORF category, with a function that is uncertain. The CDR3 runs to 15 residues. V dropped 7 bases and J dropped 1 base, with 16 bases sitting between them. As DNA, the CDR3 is TGCGCCAGCACGGGATGGTTTTGCCTCCAAGAGACCCAGTACTTC. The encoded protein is CASTGWFCLQETQYF.

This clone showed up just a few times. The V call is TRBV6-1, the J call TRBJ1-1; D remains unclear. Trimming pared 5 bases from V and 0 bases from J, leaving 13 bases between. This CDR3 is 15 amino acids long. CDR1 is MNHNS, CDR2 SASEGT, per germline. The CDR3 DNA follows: TGTGCCAGCAGTCAGCGGACCCCCGTGAACACTGAAGCTTTCTTT. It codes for CASSQRTPVNTEAFF.

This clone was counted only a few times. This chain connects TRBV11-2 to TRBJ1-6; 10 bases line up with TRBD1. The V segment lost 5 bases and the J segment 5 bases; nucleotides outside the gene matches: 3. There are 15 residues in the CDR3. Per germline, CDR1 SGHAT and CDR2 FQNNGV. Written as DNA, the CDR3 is TGTGCCAGCAGCCAGGGACAGGGGAATAATTCACCCCTCCACTTT. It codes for CASSQGQGNNSPLHF. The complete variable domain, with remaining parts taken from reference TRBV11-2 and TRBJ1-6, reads EAGVAQSPRYKIIEKRQSVAFWCNPISGHATLYWYQQILGQGPKLLIQFQNNGVVDDSQLPKDRFSAERLKGVDSTLKIQPAKLEDSAVYLCASSQGQGNNSPLHFGNGTRLTVT.

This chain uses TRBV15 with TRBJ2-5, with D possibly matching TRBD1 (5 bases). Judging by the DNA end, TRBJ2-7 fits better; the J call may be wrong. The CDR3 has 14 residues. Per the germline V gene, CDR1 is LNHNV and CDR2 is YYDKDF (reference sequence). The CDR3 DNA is TGTGCCACCAGCAGAGATGAAGGGGATTACGAGCAGTACTTC. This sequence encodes CATSRDEGDYEQYF.

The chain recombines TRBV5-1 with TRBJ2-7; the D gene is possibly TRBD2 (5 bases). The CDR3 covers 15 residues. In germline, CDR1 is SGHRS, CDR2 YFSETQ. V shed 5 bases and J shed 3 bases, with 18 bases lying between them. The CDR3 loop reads CASRAAATANYEQYF. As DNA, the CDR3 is TGCGCCAGCAGAGCAGCGGCGACGGCCAACTACGAGCAGTACTTC.

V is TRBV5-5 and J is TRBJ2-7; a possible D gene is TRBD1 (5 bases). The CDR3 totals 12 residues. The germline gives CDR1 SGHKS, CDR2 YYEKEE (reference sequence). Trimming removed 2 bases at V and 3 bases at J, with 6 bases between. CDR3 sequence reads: CASSLGVYEQYF. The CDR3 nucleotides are TGTGCCAGCAGCTTAGGGGTCTACGAGCAGTACTTC.

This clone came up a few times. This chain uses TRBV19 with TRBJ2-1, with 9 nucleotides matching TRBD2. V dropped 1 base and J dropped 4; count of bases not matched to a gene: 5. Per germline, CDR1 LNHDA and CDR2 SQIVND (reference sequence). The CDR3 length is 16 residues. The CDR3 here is CASSIGTSGSYNEQFF. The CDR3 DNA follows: TGTGCCAGTAGTATAGGAACTAGCGGGTCTTACAATGAGCAGTTCTTC.